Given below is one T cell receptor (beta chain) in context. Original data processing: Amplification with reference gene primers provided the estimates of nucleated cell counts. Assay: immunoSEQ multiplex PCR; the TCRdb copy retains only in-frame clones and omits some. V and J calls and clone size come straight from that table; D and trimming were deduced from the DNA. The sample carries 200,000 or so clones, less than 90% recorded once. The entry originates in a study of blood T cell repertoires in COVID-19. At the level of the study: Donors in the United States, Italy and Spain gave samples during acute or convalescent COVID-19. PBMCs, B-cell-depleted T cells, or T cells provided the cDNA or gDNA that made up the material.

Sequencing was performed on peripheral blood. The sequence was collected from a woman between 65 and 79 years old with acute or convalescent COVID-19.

Here the CDR3 reads CASSLALGEGSSPLHF. The CDR3 DNA is TGTGCCAGCAGCTTAGCCCTCGGGGAGGGTAGTTCACCCCTCCACTTT. This chain joins TRBV7-2 and TRBJ1-6; D is uncertain. The CDR3 spans 16 residues. CDR1 is SGHTA, CDR2 FQGNSA, per germline. V was pared by 0 bases and J by 9 bases, with 15 bases between.